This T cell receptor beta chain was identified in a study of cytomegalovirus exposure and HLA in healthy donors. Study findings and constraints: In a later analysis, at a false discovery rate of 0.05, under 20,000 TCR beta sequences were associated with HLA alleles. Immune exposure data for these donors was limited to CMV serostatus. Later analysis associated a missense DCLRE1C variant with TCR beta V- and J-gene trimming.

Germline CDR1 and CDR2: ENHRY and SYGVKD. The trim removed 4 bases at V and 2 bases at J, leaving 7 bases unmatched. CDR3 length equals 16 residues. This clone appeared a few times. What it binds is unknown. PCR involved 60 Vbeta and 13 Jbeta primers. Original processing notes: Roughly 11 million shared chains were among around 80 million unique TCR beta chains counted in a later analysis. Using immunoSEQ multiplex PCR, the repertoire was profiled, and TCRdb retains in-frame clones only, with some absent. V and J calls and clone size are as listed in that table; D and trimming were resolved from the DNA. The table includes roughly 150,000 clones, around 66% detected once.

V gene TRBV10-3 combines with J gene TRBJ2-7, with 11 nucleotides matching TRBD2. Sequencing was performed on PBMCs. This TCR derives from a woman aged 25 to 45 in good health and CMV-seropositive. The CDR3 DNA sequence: TGTGCCATCAGTGGAGCTAGCGGGAGGACAACCTACGAGCAGTACTTC. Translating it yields CAISGASGRTTYEQYF.